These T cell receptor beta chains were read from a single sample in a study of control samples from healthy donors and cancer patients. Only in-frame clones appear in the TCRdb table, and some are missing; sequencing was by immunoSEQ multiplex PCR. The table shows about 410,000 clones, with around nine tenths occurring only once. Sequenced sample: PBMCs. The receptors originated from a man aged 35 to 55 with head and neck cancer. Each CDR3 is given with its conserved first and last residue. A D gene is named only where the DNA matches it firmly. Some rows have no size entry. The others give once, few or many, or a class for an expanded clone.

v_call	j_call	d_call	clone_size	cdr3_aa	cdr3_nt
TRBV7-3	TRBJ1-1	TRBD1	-	CASSLRTTGANTEAFF	TGTGCCAGCAGCTTAAGAACAACAGGGGCGAACACTGAAGCTTTCTTT
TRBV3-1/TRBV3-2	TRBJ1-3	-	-	CASTLGGTGNTIYF	TGTGCCAGCACCCTGGGGGGGACTGGAAACACCATATATTTT
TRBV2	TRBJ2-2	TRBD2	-	CASRAGTTNTGELFF	TGTGCCAGCAGAGCCGGGACTACGAACACCGGGGAGCTGTTTTTT
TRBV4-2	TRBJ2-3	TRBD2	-	CASSQERDYPTDTQYF	TGTGCCAGCAGCCAAGAACGGGACTACCCGACAGATACGCAGTATTTT
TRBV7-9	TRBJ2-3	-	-	CASSPLSSTDTQYF	TGTGCCAGCAGCCCGCTGTCTAGCACAGATACGCAGTATTTT
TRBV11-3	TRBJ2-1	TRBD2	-	CASSLLSLAGDNEQFF	TGTGCCAGCAGCTTACTTTCCCTAGCGGGAGACAATGAGCAGTTCTTC
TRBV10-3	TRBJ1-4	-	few	CATQGGSEKLFF	TGTGCCACCCAAGGAGGGAGTGAAAAACTGTTTTTT
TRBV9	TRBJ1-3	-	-	CASSVGSRGPTRAGNTIYF	TGTGCCAGCAGCGTAGGAAGTAGGGGACCCACGAGGGCTGGAAACACCATATATTTT
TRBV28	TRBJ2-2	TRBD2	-	CASSFSGRVPGELFF	TGTGCCAGCAGTTTTAGCGGGAGAGTACCCGGGGAGCTGTTTTTT
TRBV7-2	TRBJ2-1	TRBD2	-	CASSLREGWNEQFF	TGTGCCAGCAGCTTACGGGAGGGCTGGAATGAGCAGTTCTTC
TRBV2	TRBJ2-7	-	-	CASSEDGQSYEQYF	TGTGCCAGCAGTGAGGACGGACAGTCCTACGAGCAGTACTTC
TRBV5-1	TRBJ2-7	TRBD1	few	CASSYGQGAYEQYF	TGCGCCAGCAGCTACGGACAGGGGGCTTACGAGCAGTACTTC
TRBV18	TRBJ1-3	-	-	CASSPGQADSGNTIYF	TGTGCCAGCTCACCGGGACAAGCTGACTCTGGAAACACCATATATTTT
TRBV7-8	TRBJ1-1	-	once	CASRHWGGNTEAFF	TGTGCCAGCAGGCACTGGGGGGGGAACACTGAAGCTTTCTTT
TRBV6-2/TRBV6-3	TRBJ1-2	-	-	CASSTPGSWGYTF	TGTGCCAGCAGTACACCGGGATCATGGGGCTACACCTTC
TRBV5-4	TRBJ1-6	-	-	CASSLGGAGKINSPLHF	TGTGCCAGCAGCTTGGGAGGTGCCGGGAAGATTAATTCACCCCTCCACTTT
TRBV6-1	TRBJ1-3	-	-	CASSELGSGNTIYF	TGTGCCAGCAGTGAATTGGGGTCTGGAAACACCATATATTTT